The 12 T cell receptor beta chains presented below share a single source sample, sequenced in a study of cytomegalovirus exposure and HLA in healthy donors. Assay used: immunoSEQ multiplex PCR; TCRdb lists only in-frame clones, some missing. The sample holds approximately 220,000 clones, roughly 83% seen once. Source material: PBMCs. These receptors all come from a woman in her twenties or thirties in good health and CMV-seropositive.

This sequence joins TRBV5-4 and TRBJ1-1; the match to TRBD1 covers 11 bases. Germline trimming cut 4 bases from V and 4 bases from J; bases unmatched to any gene: 6. The germline V gene has CDR1 SGHNT and CDR2 YYREEE (reference sequence). This CDR3 is built from 15 residues. The CDR3 protein is CASSRAGTGGTEAFF. In nucleotides, the CDR3 is TGTGCCAGCAGCAGGGCCGGGACAGGGGGCACTGAAGCTTTCTTT.

The genes are TRBV28 and TRBJ1-2, with 10 positions matching TRBD1. CDR1 is MDHEN and CDR2 is SYDVKM in the germline V gene. CDR3 length: 17 amino acids. J lost 3 bases, V lost 3 bases, and 10 bases had no gene match. In DNA form, the CDR3 reads TGTGCCAGCAGTTTGCCCATAAGGGACAGGGGCCACTATGGCTACACCTTC. Translating gives CASSLPIRDRGHYGYTF.

The V and J genes are TRBV28 and TRBJ2-7; D possibly corresponds to TRBD1 (6 bases). From germline, CDR1 is MDHEN and CDR2 SYDVKM. The CDR3 has 15 residues. The ends were cut back, 4 bases at V and 0 bases at J, with 13 bases in the middle. CDR3 DNA: TGTGCCAGCAGTTACGTCCGGACAGCCTCCTACGAGCAGTACTTC. Translating it yields CASSYVRTASYEQYF.

This clone was detected a few times. V gene TRBV5-6 combines with J gene TRBJ2-1; D call uncertain. The CDR3 totals 13 residues. Trimming stripped 1 base from V and 10 bases from J, with 12 bases between. Germline V lookup: CDR1 SGHDT, CDR2 YYEEEE. The CDR3, as DNA: TGTGCCAGCAGCTTGTCTCCCATTCAGGAGCAGTTCTTC. It codes for CASSLSPIQEQFF.

V gene TRBV18 combines with J gene TRBJ2-7; the D gene is possibly TRBD1 (6 bases). Trimming shortened V by 2 bases and J by 1 base, and 9 bases separated the two germline ends. Germline loops: CDR1 KGHSH, CDR2 LQKENI. The CDR3 has 14 residues. The CDR3 loop reads CASSPLDRSYEQYF. The DNA for the CDR3 is TGTGCCAGCTCACCATTAGACAGGTCCTACGAGCAGTACTTC.

About this clone: Different DNA sequences within this sample yield the same CDR3. This chain joins TRBV27 and TRBJ2-6; unclear D gene. Germline loops: CDR1 MNHEY, CDR2 SMNVEV (reference sequence). CDR3 length: 13 residues. V lost 0 bases and J 4 bases, leaving 1 base between the germline ends. CDR3 nucleotide sequence: TGTGCCAGCAGTTTATCAGGGGCCAACGTCCTGACTTTC. This gives the protein CASSLSGANVLTF.

The V and J genes are TRBV5-1 and TRBJ1-2; 10 positions match TRBD1. This CDR3 is 18 amino acids long. V gave up 4 bases and J gave up 4 bases; unmatched junction bases: 16. Germline CDR1 SGHRS, CDR2 YFSETQ. In nucleotides, the CDR3 is TGCGCCAGCAGCCCATCCGGGACAGGGGCCCGCTGGTCCTATGGCTACACCTTC. This gives the protein CASSPSGTGARWSYGYTF.

This chain uses TRBV29-1 with TRBJ2-5; D is unclear. V gave up 8 bases and J gave up 5 bases, with 21 bases separating them. Germline lookup yields CDR1 SQVTM and CDR2 ANQGSEA. This CDR3 has 14 residues. CDR3 nucleotide sequence: TGCAGCACGATGGCCCATGGAGTTTCGGAGACCCAGTACTTC. Its protein product is CSTMAHGVSETQYF.

The V call is TRBV6-1, the J call TRBJ2-7; 11 positions match TRBD2. V was clipped by 5 bases and J by 7 bases; unmatched bases: 10. This CDR3 is built from 15 residues. The germline V gene encodes CDR1 MNHNS and CDR2 SASEGT. The DNA of the CDR3 is TGTGCCAGCAGTCTAAGGGCGACTAGCGGGGTAGAGCAGTACTTC. Encoded protein: CASSLRATSGVEQYF.

This chain joins TRBV2 and TRBJ1-3; TRBD1 is a possible D gene (6 bases). The V gene's germline CDR1 is SNHLY and CDR2 FYNNEI. The length of the CDR3 is 16 residues. V was trimmed by 7 bases and J by 0 bases, leaving 16 bases between them. The DNA for the CDR3 is TGTGCCAGCAACCCCTTGGGGGGGGCCTCTGGAAACACCATATATTTT. Encoded protein: CASNPLGGASGNTIYF.

The chain is built from TRBV15 and TRBJ2-5; a possible D gene is TRBD2 (5 bases). Looked up from germline, CDR1 is LNHNV and CDR2 is YYDKDF (reference sequence). The V end lost 1 base, the J end lost 1 base, and 16 bases lay between the germline ends. The CDR3 runs to 17 residues. The CDR3 DNA is TGTGCCACCAGCAGAGGATGGGCGGTTCGGGGCCAAGAGACCCAGTACTTC. It translates to CATSRGWAVRGQETQYF.

The chain uses TRBV9 and TRBJ1-1; 9 positions agree with TRBD1. CDR3 size: 14 residues. Germline values: CDR1 SGDLS, CDR2 YYNGEE. V was pared by 0 bases and J by 6 bases, with 3 bases of the junction left unmatched. The CDR3 here is CASSVVQGAAEAFF. In DNA, the CDR3 is TGTGCCAGCAGCGTAGTACAGGGGGCCGCTGAAGCTTTCTTT. The full variable domain, with the rest looked up from reference TRBV9 and TRBJ1-1, is DSGVTQTPKHLITATGQRVTLRCSPRSGDLSVYWYQQSLDQGLQFLIQYYNGEERAKGNILERFSAQQFPDLHSELNLSSLELGDSALYFCASSVVQGAAEAFFGQGTRLTVV.